The 8 T cell receptor beta chains listed next were all sequenced from one sample in a study of blood T cell repertoires in COVID-19. Data came from immunoSEQ multiplex PCR; TCRdb stores just in-frame clones and leaves some out. This repertoire shows roughly 160,000 clones, over 75% found once; its top ten account for approximately 6.9%. Sequencing was performed on peripheral blood. The receptors shown here come from an older man with COVID-19, enrolled during active disease.

V usage is TRBV27 and J usage is TRBJ1-2, with 8 positions matching TRBD1. The CDR3 is 14 residues long. Germline V gene data show CDR1 as MNHEY and CDR2 as SMNVEV (reference sequence). V dropped 5 bases and J dropped 8; count of bases not matched to a gene: 10. The CDR3 DNA sequence: TGTGCCAGCAGTAGGACAGGGCTCCCTTTAGGCTACACCTTC. Its protein product is CASSRTGLPLGYTF.

The chain is built from TRBV5-1 and TRBJ2-2; 8 nucleotides line up with TRBD1. The CDR3 has 16 amino acids. CDR1 and CDR2 from the germline V gene are SGHRS and YFSETQ. The V segment lost 3 bases and the J segment 5 bases; nucleotides outside the gene matches: 9. The CDR3 DNA sequence: TGCGCCAGCAGCTCAGGGACAGGTACCTCAACCGGGGAGCTGTTTTTT. This sequence encodes CASSSGTGTSTGELFF.

The chain joins TRBV5-1 to TRBJ1-2; TRBD1 matches at 9 bases. V lost 0 bases, J lost 4 bases, and 1 base stayed unmatched. The germline V gene has CDR1 SGHRS and CDR2 YFSETQ. CDR3 length: 14 residues. CDR3 sequence: CASSLGDRVYGYTF. The DNA of the CDR3 is TGCGCCAGCAGCTTGGGGGACAGGGTCTATGGCTACACCTTC.

The rearrangement joins TRBV6-5 to TRBJ1-2; the D gene is possibly TRBD1 (6 bases). The germline V gene encodes CDR1 MNHEY and CDR2 SVGAGI. This CDR3 contains 13 residues. V lost 2 bases and J 4 bases, leaving 8 bases between the germline ends. The CDR3 loop reads CASSYGGSYGYTF. The CDR3 coding sequence is TGTGCCAGCAGTTACGGGGGCTCCTATGGCTACACCTTC.

Points on this clone: This CDR3 is also generated by other DNA sequences in the sample. V gene TRBV11-2 combines with J gene TRBJ2-1; 10 nucleotides match TRBD2. Germline trimming cut 6 bases from V and 4 bases from J; bases unmatched to any gene: 6. CDR3 length: 15 amino acids. Germline V lookup: CDR1 SGHAT, CDR2 FQNNGV. The CDR3, as DNA: TGTGCCAGCAGTTTTAGCGGGGGGCCTTACAATGAGCAGTTCTTC. Translating gives CASSFSGGPYNEQFF.

This clone was seen a single time. The rearrangement uses TRBV7-3 and TRBJ1-2, with 9 bases lining up with TRBD1. The CDR3 runs 13 residues. J was trimmed by 8 bases and V by 4 bases; bases with no gene match: 5. The germline gives CDR1 SGHTA, CDR2 FQGTGA. CDR3 protein: CASSSRTGEGYTF. The CDR3 DNA is TGTGCCAGCAGCTCCCGGACAGGGGAAGGCTACACCTTC.

The V gene is TRBV7-2, the J gene TRBJ1-3; TRBD1 aligns across 8 bases. J lost 4 bases, V lost 2 bases, and 4 bases had no gene match. The CDR3 contains 15 residues. Germline CDR1 SGHTA, CDR2 FQGNSA. The chain's CDR3 is CASSLLTGVGNTIYF. The CDR3 bases are TGTGCCAGCAGCTTACTGACAGGGGTAGGAAACACCATATATTTT. The full variable domain, completed using reference TRBV7-2 and TRBJ1-3, is GAGVSQSPSNKVTEKGKDVELRCDPISGHTALYWYRQSLGQGLEFLIYFQGNSAPDKSGLPSDRFSAERTGGSVSTLTIQRTQQEDSAVYLCASSLLTGVGNTIYFGEGSWLTVV.

This clone was seen a single time. This chain connects TRBV2 to TRBJ1-2, with 11 positions matching TRBD1. Unmatched junction bases numbered 17, after V lost 7 bases and J lost 7 bases. The CDR3 extends over 17 amino acids. Germline loops: CDR1 SNHLY, CDR2 FYNNEI. The CDR3 sequence is CASKIIGQGALYAGYTF. The DNA for the CDR3 is TGTGCCAGCAAAATCATAGGACAGGGGGCCCTTTATGCTGGCTACACCTTC.